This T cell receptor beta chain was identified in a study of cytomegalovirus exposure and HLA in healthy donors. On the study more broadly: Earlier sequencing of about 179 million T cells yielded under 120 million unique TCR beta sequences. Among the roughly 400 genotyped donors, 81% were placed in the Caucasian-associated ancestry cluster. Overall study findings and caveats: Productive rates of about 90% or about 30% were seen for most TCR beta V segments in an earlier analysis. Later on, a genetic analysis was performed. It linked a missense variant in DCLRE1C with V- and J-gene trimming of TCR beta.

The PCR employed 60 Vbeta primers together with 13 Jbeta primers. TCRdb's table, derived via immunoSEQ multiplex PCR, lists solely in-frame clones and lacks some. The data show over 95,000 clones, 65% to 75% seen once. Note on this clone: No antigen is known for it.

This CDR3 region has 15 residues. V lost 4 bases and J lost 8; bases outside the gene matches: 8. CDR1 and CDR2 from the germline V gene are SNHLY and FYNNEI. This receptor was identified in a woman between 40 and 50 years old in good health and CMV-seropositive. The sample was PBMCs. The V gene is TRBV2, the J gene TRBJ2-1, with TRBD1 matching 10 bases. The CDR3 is CASSGRGQGRYEQFF. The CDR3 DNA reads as TGTGCCAGCAGTGGACGGGGACAGGGGAGGTATGAGCAGTTCTTC. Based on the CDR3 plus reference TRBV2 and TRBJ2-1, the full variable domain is EPEVTQTPSHQVTQMGQEVILRCVPISNHLYFYWYRQILGQKVEFLVSFYNNEISEKSEIFDDQFSVERPDGSNFTLKIRSTKLEDSAMYFCASSGRGQGRYEQFFGPGTRLTVL.